This T cell receptor beta chain was found in a study of cytotoxic CD8 clonotypes in ibrutinib-treated CLL. The study, taken as a whole, reports: Clonality was elevated at ibrutinib response and had returned toward baseline at progression.

The assay was immunoSEQ multiplex PCR, and TCRdb's table has in-frame clones only and misses some. Of fewer than 400,000 clones in the sample, roughly 71% were seen once. Worth noting for this clone: Antigen: not known.

The CDR3 loop spans 15 amino acids. Germline V gene lookup returns CDR1 KGHSH and CDR2 LQKENI. The trim removed 6 bases at V and 2 bases at J, leaving 5 bases unmatched. This TCR was recovered from a human donor with chronic lymphocytic leukemia. The material sequenced was PBMCs, taken after 36 months of ibrutinib treatment. The chain combines TRBV18 with TRBJ2-3, with 10 nucleotides matching TRBD1. The chain's CDR3 is CASSPGTGVTDTQYF. Here the CDR3 DNA reads TGTGCCAGCTCTCCCGGGACAGGGGTCACAGATACGCAGTATTTT.